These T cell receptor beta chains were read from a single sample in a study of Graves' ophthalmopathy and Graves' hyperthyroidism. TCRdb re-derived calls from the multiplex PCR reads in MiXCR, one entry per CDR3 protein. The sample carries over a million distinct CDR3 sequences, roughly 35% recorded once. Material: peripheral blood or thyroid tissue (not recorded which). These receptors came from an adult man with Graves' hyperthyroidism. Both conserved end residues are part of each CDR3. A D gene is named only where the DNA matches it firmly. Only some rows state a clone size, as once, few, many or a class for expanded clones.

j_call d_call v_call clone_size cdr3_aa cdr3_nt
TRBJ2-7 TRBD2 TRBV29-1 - CSGEREGEQYF TGCAGCGGGGAAAGGGAGGGGGAGCAGTACTTC
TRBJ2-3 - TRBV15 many CATSRGQPTDTQYF TGTGCCACCAGCAGAGGACAGCCCACAGATACGCAGTATTTT
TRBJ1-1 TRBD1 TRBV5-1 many CASSFGQGNTEAFF TGCGCCAGCAGCTTCGGACAGGGGAACACTGAAGCTTTCTTT
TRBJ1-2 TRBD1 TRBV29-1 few CSVEDYTGGDHGYTF TGCAGCGTTGAAGATTACACAGGGGGCGACCATGGCTACACCTTC
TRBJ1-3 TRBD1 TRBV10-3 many CAISGVASTGTGNTIYF TGTGCCATCAGTGGTGTGGCCTCGACAGGGACTGGAAACACCATATATTTT
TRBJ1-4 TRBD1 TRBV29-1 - CSLATGTGHEKLFF TGCAGCTTAGCGACCGGGACAGGGCATGAAAAACTGTTTTTT
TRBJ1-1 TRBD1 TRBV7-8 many CASSLASGGTEAFF TGTGCCAGCAGCTTAGCGTCAGGGGGGACTGAAGCTTTCTTT
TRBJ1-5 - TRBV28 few CASTGGRNQPQHF TGTGCCAGTACTGGGGGCCGAAATCAGCCCCAGCATTTT
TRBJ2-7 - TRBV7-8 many CASSEAYGGTYEQYF TGTGCCAGCAGTGAAGCGTATGGGGGAACCTACGAGCAGTACTTC
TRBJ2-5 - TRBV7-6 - CASSPAYRAQYF TGTGCCAGCAGCCCAGCGTATAGGGCCCAGTACTTC
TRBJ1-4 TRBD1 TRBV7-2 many CASSIDRGNEKLFF TGTGCCAGCAGCATCGACAGGGGGAATGAAAAACTGTTTTTT
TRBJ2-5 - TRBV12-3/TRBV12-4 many CASSSKGEEQETQYF TGTGCCAGCAGTTCTAAGGGGGAGGAGCAAGAGACCCAGTACTTC
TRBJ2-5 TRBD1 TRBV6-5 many CASSRQGAGGETQYF TGTGCCAGCAGCCGACAGGGGGCGGGAGGAGAGACCCAGTACTTC
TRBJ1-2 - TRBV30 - CAWSVSESNYGYTF TGTGCCTGGAGTGTATCAGAATCTAACTATGGCTACACCTTC
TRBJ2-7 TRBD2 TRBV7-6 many CASSLVSGLAGGYEQYF TGTGCCAGCAGCTTAGTCTCGGGACTAGCGGGAGGGTACGAGCAGTACTTC
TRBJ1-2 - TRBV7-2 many CASSYQGEPRGYTF TGTGCCAGCAGCTATCAAGGGGAACCCCGCGGCTACACCTTC
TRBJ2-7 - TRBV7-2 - CASSPMREYEQYF TGTGCCAGCAGCCCTATGAGGGAATACGAGCAGTACTTC
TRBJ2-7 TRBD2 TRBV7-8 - CASSLSGGETSGSSEQYF TGTGCCAGCAGCTTGTCCGGGGGCGAGACTAGCGGGAGTAGTGAGCAGTACTTC
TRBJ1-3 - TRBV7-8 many CASSLVGVGNTIYF TGTGCCAGCAGCTTAGTCGGGGTTGGAAACACCATATATTTT
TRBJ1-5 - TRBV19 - CASGPQGRVQPQHF TGTGCCAGTGGACCCCAGGGGAGGGTTCAGCCCCAGCATTTT
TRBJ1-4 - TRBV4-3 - CASSQSSLQTNEKLFF TGCGCCAGCAGCCAGTCCAGCCTGCAGACTAATGAAAAACTGTTTTTT
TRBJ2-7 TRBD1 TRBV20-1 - CSARDGTEYYEHYF TGCAGTGCTAGAGACGGGACAGAGTACTACGAGCATTACTTC
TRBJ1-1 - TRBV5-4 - CASSETHRDTEAFF TGTGCCAGCAGCGAGACACACAGGGACACTGAAGCTTTCTTT
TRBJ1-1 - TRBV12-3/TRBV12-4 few CASSLIGGRTEAFF TGTGCCAGCAGTTTAATCGGGGGGCGAACTGAAGCTTTCTTT
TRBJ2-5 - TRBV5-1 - CASSLAPTAQETQYF TGCGCCAGCAGCTTGGCCCCGACAGCACAAGAGACCCAGTACTTC
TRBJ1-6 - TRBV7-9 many CASSLAITGSPLHF TGTGCCAGCAGCTTAGCAATCACAGGATCACCCCTCCACTTT
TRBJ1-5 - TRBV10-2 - CASSESTGGLKPQHF TGCGCCAGCAGTGAGTCGACGGGAGGGCTCAAGCCCCAGCATTTT
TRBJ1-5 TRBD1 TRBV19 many CASIIPGQRNQPQHF TGTGCCAGTATCATACCGGGACAGAGAAATCAGCCCCAGCATTTT
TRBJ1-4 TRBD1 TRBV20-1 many CSARERTGVKEKLFF TGCAGTGCTAGAGAAAGGACAGGGGTGAAGGAAAAACTGTTTTTT
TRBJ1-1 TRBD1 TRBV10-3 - CAISGHRGRNTEAFF TGTGCCATCAGTGGGCACAGGGGGCGAAACACTGAAGCTTTCTTT
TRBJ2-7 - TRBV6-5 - CASSYSHMVYEQYF TGTGCCAGCAGTTACTCCCACATGGTCTACGAGCAGTACTTC
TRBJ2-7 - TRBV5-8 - CASSSPPGVSTHF TGTGCCAGCAGCTCCCCCCCCGGCGTCTCTACGCACTTC
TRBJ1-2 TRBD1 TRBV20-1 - CSAPGTVNYGYTF TGCAGTGCCCCCGGGACAGTTAATTATGGCTACACCTTC
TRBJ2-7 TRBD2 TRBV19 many CASSSWTSGTKRLEQYF TGTGCCAGTAGTAGCTGGACTAGCGGGACCAAGCGCCTCGAGCAGTACTTC
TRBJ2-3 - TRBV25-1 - CARPPDTSTDTQYF TGTGCCCGTCCCCCGGATACAAGCACAGATACGCAGTATTTT
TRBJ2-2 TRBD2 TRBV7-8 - CASSTKLGTSVNTGELFF TGTGCCAGCAGCACAAAGCTTGGGACTAGCGTCAACACCGGGGAGCTGTTTTTT
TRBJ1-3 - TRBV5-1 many CASSPTARDTIYF TGCGCCAGCAGCCCCACCGCTCGAGACACCATATATTTT
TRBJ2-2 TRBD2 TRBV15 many CATSRDGMVREQNTGELFF TGTGCCACCAGCAGAGATGGAATGGTGCGGGAGCAAAACACCGGGGAGCTGTTTTTT
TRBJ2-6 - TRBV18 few CASSPATSGANVLTF TGTGCCAGCTCACCTGCAACATCTGGGGCCAACGTCCTGACTTTC
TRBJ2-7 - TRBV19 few CASRRPDSYEQYF TGTGCCAGCCGGAGGCCGGATTCCTACGAGCAGTACTTC
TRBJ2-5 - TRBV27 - CASSLLWSGETQYF TGTGCCAGCAGTTTACTGTGGTCGGGAGAGACCCAGTACTTC
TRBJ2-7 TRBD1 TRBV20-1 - CSARGDREQIYEQYF TGCAGTGCTAGGGGGGACAGGGAACAAATCTACGAGCAGTACTTC
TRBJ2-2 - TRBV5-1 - CASSLNSLNYGELFF TGCGCCAGCAGCTTGAACAGCCTTAACTATGGGGAGCTGTTTTTT
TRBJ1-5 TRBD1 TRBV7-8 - CASTAWGFLGQGDRNSNQPQHF TGTGCCAGCACCGCATGGGGATTTTTGGGACAGGGGGACAGAAATAGCAATCAGCCCCAGCATTTT
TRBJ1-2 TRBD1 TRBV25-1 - CATNQAPTQGSSNYGYTF TGTGCCACCAACCAGGCTCCTACACAGGGGTCTTCTAACTATGGCTACACCTTC
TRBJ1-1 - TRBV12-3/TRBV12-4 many CASSPTQGNTEAFF TGTGCCAGCAGTCCGACACAGGGGAACACTGAAGCTTTCTTT
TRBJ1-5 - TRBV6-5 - CASSLGTSASNQPQHF TGTGCCAGCAGTCTCGGGACATCGGCTAGCAATCAGCCCCAGCATTTT
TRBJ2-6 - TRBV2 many CASRGHKNPGANVLTF TGTGCCAGCAGGGGACATAAGAATCCTGGGGCCAACGTCCTGACTTTC
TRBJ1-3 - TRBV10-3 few CAISDYGNTIYF TGTGCCATCAGTGATTACGGAAACACCATATATTTT
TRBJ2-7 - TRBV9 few CASRDSLLEQYF TGTGCCAGCAGGGACAGTCTGCTCGAGCAGTACTTC
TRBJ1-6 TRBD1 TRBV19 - CASAKPGQGALGNSPLHF TGTGCCAGTGCAAAGCCGGGACAGGGGGCCTTGGGTAATTCACCCCTCCACTTT
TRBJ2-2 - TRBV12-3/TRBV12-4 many CASSVTGTTGTGELFF TGTGCCAGCAGTGTAACCGGGACAACGGGCACCGGGGAGCTGTTTTTT
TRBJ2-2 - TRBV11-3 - CASSLDPSPTGELFF TGTGCCAGCAGCTTAGATCCCTCCCCGACCGGGGAGCTGTTTTTT